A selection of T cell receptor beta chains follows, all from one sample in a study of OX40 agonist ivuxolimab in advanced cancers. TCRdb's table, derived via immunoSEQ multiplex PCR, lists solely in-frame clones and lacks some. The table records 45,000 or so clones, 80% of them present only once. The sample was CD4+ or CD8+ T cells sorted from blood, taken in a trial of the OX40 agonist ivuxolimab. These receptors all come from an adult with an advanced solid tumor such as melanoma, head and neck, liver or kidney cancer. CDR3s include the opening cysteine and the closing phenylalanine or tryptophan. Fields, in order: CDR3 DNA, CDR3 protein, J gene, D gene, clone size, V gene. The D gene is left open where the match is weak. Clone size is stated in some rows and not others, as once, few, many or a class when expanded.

CDR3nt: TGCGCCAGCAGTCAATCCAACCGATCCTACGAGCAGTACTTC; CDR3aa: CASSQSNRSYEQYF; j_gene: TRBJ2-7; d_gene: .; abundance: .; v_gene: TRBV23-1
CDR3nt: TGTGCCAGCAGCCTCTTGTCCCCTTCAGGGCAGTTCTTC; CDR3aa: CASSLLSPSGQFF; j_gene: TRBJ2-1; d_gene: .; abundance: .; v_gene: TRBV7-2
CDR3nt: TGTGCCAGCAGCTTCCGGGACGGCTATGGCTACACCTTC; CDR3aa: CASSFRDGYGYTF; j_gene: TRBJ1-2; d_gene: .; abundance: .; v_gene: TRBV27
CDR3nt: TGTGCCAGCAGCCCGCGTGGCGGAGGAACTGCGACAGATACGCAGTATTTT; CDR3aa: CASSPRGGGTATDTQYF; j_gene: TRBJ2-3; d_gene: .; abundance: .; v_gene: TRBV7-9
CDR3nt: TGTGCCAGCTCACCAACAGCGGGAGCCTACGAGCAGTACTTC; CDR3aa: CASSPTAGAYEQYF; j_gene: TRBJ2-7; d_gene: TRBD2; abundance: .; v_gene: TRBV18
CDR3nt: TGTGCCAGCAGTCCAGGGGACAGGGAGGCTGAAGCTTTCTTT; CDR3aa: CASSPGDREAEAFF; j_gene: TRBJ1-1; d_gene: TRBD1; abundance: .; v_gene: TRBV28
CDR3nt: TGTGCCAGCAGCTTAGCGGTTGGCAGAGAGACCCAGTACTTC; CDR3aa: CASSLAVGRETQYF; j_gene: TRBJ2-5; d_gene: .; abundance: .; v_gene: TRBV7-6
CDR3nt: TGTGCCAGCAGCTCCGGGGGCGGGTGGGATACGCAGTATTTT; CDR3aa: CASSSGGGWDTQYF; j_gene: TRBJ2-3; d_gene: .; abundance: .; v_gene: TRBV7-2
CDR3nt: TGTGCCAGCAGGGAGAGGGGACCCACGAATTCACCCCTCCACTTT; CDR3aa: CASRERGPTNSPLHF; j_gene: TRBJ1-6; d_gene: .; abundance: few; v_gene: TRBV6-6
CDR3nt: TGCGCCAGCAGTCCAGGAAGTACAGGGGACCTAAATGAAAAACTGTTTTTT; CDR3aa: CASSPGSTGDLNEKLFF; j_gene: TRBJ1-4; d_gene: TRBD1; abundance: .; v_gene: TRBV10-2
CDR3nt: TGTGCCAGCACCGGCGAAGGGCGCACTGAAGCTTTCTTT; CDR3aa: CASTGEGRTEAFF; j_gene: TRBJ1-1; d_gene: .; abundance: .; v_gene: TRBV6-1
CDR3nt: TGTGCCTGGAGTTCGGGGCTGGGCAATCAGCCCCAGCATTTT; CDR3aa: CAWSSGLGNQPQHF; j_gene: TRBJ1-5; d_gene: .; abundance: few; v_gene: TRBV30
CDR3nt: TGTGCCAGCAGCTCAAGGGGGACAGATACGCAGTATTTT; CDR3aa: CASSSRGTDTQYF; j_gene: TRBJ2-3; d_gene: .; abundance: .; v_gene: TRBV7-9
CDR3nt: TGTGCCAGCAGGACGGGCGAGCAGGGTACGCAGTATTTT; CDR3aa: CASRTGEQGTQYF; j_gene: TRBJ2-3; d_gene: .; abundance: .; v_gene: TRBV6-4
CDR3nt: TGTGCCAGCAGTTGGCGGGACAGCGCCACATCTGAAGCTTTCTTT; CDR3aa: CASSWRDSATSEAFF; j_gene: TRBJ1-1; d_gene: TRBD1; abundance: .; v_gene: TRBV27
CDR3nt: TGTGCCAGCAGTGAACGGCTTAGCACAGATACGCAGTATTTT; CDR3aa: CASSERLSTDTQYF; j_gene: TRBJ2-3; d_gene: .; abundance: .; v_gene: TRBV25-1
CDR3nt: TGTGCCAGCAGCTTAGGAACACAAGAGACCCAGTACTTC; CDR3aa: CASSLGTQETQYF; j_gene: TRBJ2-5; d_gene: .; abundance: few; v_gene: TRBV11-2
CDR3nt: TGCAGTCGGGGGGCGGGAGAGACCCAGTACTTC; CDR3aa: CSRGAGETQYF; j_gene: TRBJ2-5; d_gene: .; abundance: .; v_gene: TRBV20-1
CDR3nt: TGTGCCAGTAGTATAGATCTTGACGGGCAGGGCTACACCTTC; CDR3aa: CASSIDLDGQGYTF; j_gene: TRBJ1-2; d_gene: .; abundance: .; v_gene: TRBV19
CDR3nt: TGCGCCAGCAGCCAAGGCTATAGCGATCCCTCGTTGAATGAGCAGTTCTTC; CDR3aa: CASSQGYSDPSLNEQFF; j_gene: TRBJ2-1; d_gene: .; abundance: .; v_gene: TRBV4-3
CDR3nt: TGTGCCAGCAGCTCGTGGACGGGATACAATGAGCAGTTCTTC; CDR3aa: CASSSWTGYNEQFF; j_gene: TRBJ2-1; d_gene: .; abundance: .; v_gene: TRBV5-6
CDR3nt: TGTGCCATCAGTGATTCTACAGATCAAGAGACCCAGTACTTC; CDR3aa: CAISDSTDQETQYF; j_gene: TRBJ2-5; d_gene: .; abundance: .; v_gene: TRBV10-3
CDR3nt: TGTGCCGTTGCCCCGGGAGGACTAGCGACCTACGAGCAGTACTTC; CDR3aa: CAVAPGGLATYEQYF; j_gene: TRBJ2-7; d_gene: TRBD2; abundance: few; v_gene: TRBV15
CDR3nt: TGTGCCTGGAGTCGACAGGGAGGTCAGCCCCAGCATTTT; CDR3aa: CAWSRQGGQPQHF; j_gene: TRBJ1-5; d_gene: TRBD1; abundance: few; v_gene: TRBV30
CDR3nt: TGCAGCGTCCAGACAGGGTTGGGAAACACCATATATTTT; CDR3aa: CSVQTGLGNTIYF; j_gene: TRBJ1-3; d_gene: TRBD1; abundance: .; v_gene: TRBV29-1